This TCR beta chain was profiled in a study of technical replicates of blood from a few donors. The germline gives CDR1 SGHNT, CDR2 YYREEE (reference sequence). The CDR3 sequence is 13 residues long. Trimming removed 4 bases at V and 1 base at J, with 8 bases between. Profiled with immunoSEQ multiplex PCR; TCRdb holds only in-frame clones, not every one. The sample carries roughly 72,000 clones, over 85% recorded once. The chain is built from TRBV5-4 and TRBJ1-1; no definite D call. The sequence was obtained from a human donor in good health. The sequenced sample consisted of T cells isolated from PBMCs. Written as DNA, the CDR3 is TGTGCCAGCAGCCCATCGGGGAACACTGAAGCTTTCTTT. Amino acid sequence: CASSPSGNTEAFF.